This record concerns one T cell receptor beta chain sequence. Its antigen is not identified. The entry originates in a study of CD8 T cells in Susac syndrome. Sequencing of TCR beta was carried out in blood CD8+ and CD4+ T cells. TEMRA cells were FACS-enriched, unlike CD8+ and CD4+ T cells, which were negatively isolated. General observations from the study: A relatively small number of individuals underwent TCR sequencing and HLA analysis.

RNA totalling roughly 0.45 to 1 ug underwent reverse transcription with random hexamers. Amplification of TCR beta CDR3 by immunoSEQ multiplex PCR spanned 54 Vbeta and 13 Jbeta. TCRdb passed the immunoSEQ multiplex PCR reads through MiXCR, listing each CDR3 protein once. Among roughly 130,000 distinct CDR3 sequences, roughly 94% were seen once, and the ten largest hold 0.1% to 0.15%. This TCR was recovered from a human donor with multiple sclerosis. Sequencing was done on a sample of CD4+ T cells from PBMCs.

The CDR3 region is CSANSGGPKNIQYF. Written as DNA, the CDR3 is TGCAGTGCGAATAGCGGGGGACCCAAAAACATTCAGTACTTC. The rearrangement uses TRBV20-1 and TRBJ2-4; 9 nucleotides agree with TRBD2. V dropped 6 bases and J dropped 2; count of bases not matched to a gene: 5. The CDR3 has 14 amino acids. Germline V gene lookup returns CDR1 DFQATT and CDR2 SNEGSKA (reference sequence).